Presented here are 12 T cell receptor beta chains from one specimen sequenced in a study of identifying expanded T cells in peripheral blood. Assay: immunoSEQ multiplex PCR; the TCRdb copy retains only in-frame clones and omits some. Of approximately 97,000 clones listed, around 88% were seen once; the top ten hold 14%. The sample consisted of blood. The receptors were gathered from a person between 18 and 75 years old in good health.

Only a few counts were recorded for this clone. This rearrangement joins TRBV18 to TRBJ2-7; D remains ambiguous. V dropped 4 bases and J dropped 2 bases, with 12 bases sitting between them. Germline CDR1 is KGHSH and CDR2 is LQKENI. The CDR3 totals 14 residues. CDR3 bases: TGTGCCAGCTCACTCCCAGTGGAACCCTACGAGCAGTACTTC. Residues: CASSLPVEPYEQYF.

The chain combines TRBV19 with TRBJ1-3, with D uncertain. V lost 5 bases and J lost 1, with 12 bases in between. Germline CDR1 and CDR2: LNHDA and SQIVND (reference sequence). CDR3 length equals 15 residues. This CDR3 reads CASSSFMGSGNTIYF. The CDR3 DNA is TGTGCCAGTAGTTCGTTCATGGGATCTGGAAACACCATATATTTT.

This chain links TRBV4-1 with TRBJ1-5; D perhaps matches TRBD1 (5 bases). The CDR3 sequence is 17 residues long. The germline V gene has CDR1 MGHRA and CDR2 YSYEKL. V lost 0 bases to trimming and J lost 0 bases, with 12 bases between them. The CDR3 protein is CASSQDPGHISNQPQHF. The CDR3 coding sequence is TGCGCCAGCAGCCAAGATCCCGGACACATTAGCAATCAGCCCCAGCATTTT.

The chain couples TRBV11-2 to TRBJ1-5; D gene unclear. V lost 1 base and J lost 5, with 9 bases in between. The CDR3 spans 14 residues. Germline CDR1 and CDR2: SGHAT and FQNNGV. CDR3 DNA sequence: TGTGCCAGCAGCTTAGCCAGATTCGATCAGCCCCAGCATTTT. This gives the protein CASSLARFDQPQHF.

The rearrangement links TRBV27 to TRBJ1-6; possible D gene TRBD1, 6 bases. V gave up 3 bases and J gave up 5 bases, with 8 bases separating them. From germline, CDR1 is MNHEY and CDR2 SMNVEV (reference sequence). This CDR3 comprises 14 residues. CDR3 bases: TGTGCCAGCAGTTTCCAGGGGAATAATTCACCCCTCCACTTT. Amino acids: CASSFQGNNSPLHF.

By share, this clone ranks as medium-sized. V gene TRBV16 combines with J gene TRBJ1-2; D gene ambiguous. The CDR3 spans 13 residues. V was trimmed by 0 bases and J by 5 bases, leaving 7 bases between them. Germline assignment: CDR1 KGHSY and CDR2 FQNENV. CDR3 loop: CASSQSGPYGYTF. CDR3 coding DNA: TGTGCCAGCAGCCAATCGGGTCCGTATGGCTACACCTTC.

The J gene is TRBJ1-1, the V gene TRBV6-5; 8 bases map to TRBD1. V was clipped by 2 bases and J by 4 bases; unmatched bases: 0. The germline V gene encodes CDR1 MNHEY and CDR2 SVGAGI. The CDR3 spans 13 residues. This CDR3 is CASSYDRGTEAFF. CDR3 DNA: TGTGCCAGCAGTTACGACAGGGGCACTGAAGCTTTCTTT.

The rearrangement links TRBV21-1 to TRBJ2-2; the table's D call, TRBD1, has no DNA check behind it. TRBV21-1 is a documented pseudogene. The CDR3 is 19 residues long. CDR3 region: CASSKIGRDRMANTGELFF. Written as DNA, the CDR3 is TGTGCCAGCAGCAAGATAGGTCGAGACAGGATGGCGAACACCGGGGAGCTGTTTTTT.

About this clone: The identical CDR3 is also encoded by other nucleotide sequences in the sample. The chain joins TRBV7-9 to TRBJ2-5, with D tentatively TRBD2 (6 bases). This CDR3 spans 13 amino acids. Trimming took off 1 base at V and 5 bases at J, with 8 bases between the two ends. Germline V CDR1 and CDR2: SEHNR, FQNEAQ (reference sequence). The CDR3: CASSLGLGETQYF. DNA of the CDR3: TGTGCCAGCAGCTTAGGACTAGGGGAGACCCAGTACTTC.

Only one count was recorded for this clone. The gene calls are TRBV7-9 and TRBJ2-3; D uncertain. Germline assignment: CDR1 SEHNR and CDR2 FQNEAQ (reference sequence). The CDR3 is made up of 14 amino acids. Trimming shortened V by 2 bases and J by 2 bases, and 8 bases separated the two germline ends. This CDR3 reads CASSLRDSTDTQYF. CDR3 coding DNA: TGTGCCAGCAGCTTACGAGATTCCACAGATACGCAGTATTTT.

The V call is TRBV6-1, the J call TRBJ1-2; D unresolved. Trimming shortened V by 6 bases and J by 3 bases, and 11 bases separated the two germline ends. The CDR3 spans 13 residues. Germline V CDR1 and CDR2: MNHNS, SASEGT. CDR3 in DNA: TGTGCCAGCAGACAAGTTTACGACTATGGCTACACCTTC. Its translation: CASRQVYDYGYTF.

This rearrangement joins TRBV2 to TRBJ2-1; weak D call: TRBD1 (6 bases). Germline CDR1 is SNHLY and CDR2 is FYNNEI. Trimming pared 7 bases from V and 0 bases from J, leaving 13 bases between. This CDR3 contains 15 residues. CDR3 DNA: TGTGCCAGCATGCTGACAGGCTTCTCCTACAATGAGCAGTTCTTC. Protein sequence: CASMLTGFSYNEQFF.